Each of the 26 T cell receptor beta chains below was sequenced from the same sample in a study of PD-L1 blockade in urothelial cancer. Produced via immunoSEQ multiplex PCR; TCRdb's table is partial and in-frame only. The repertoire holds some 97,000 clones, with 91% as singletons. Here the sequenced sample was PBMCs, taken around atezolizumab (anti-PD-L1) treatment. The receptor set was obtained from a woman of 80 years or more with urothelial cancer.

This chain uses TRBV19 with TRBJ1-3; D might be TRBD1 (5 bases). The ends were cut back, 7 bases at V and 0 bases at J, with 13 bases in the middle. CDR1 is LNHDA, CDR2 SQIVND, per germline (reference sequence). This CDR3 contains 15 residues. In nucleotides, the CDR3 is TGTGCCAGTACCGCAACAGGAACCTCTGGAAACACCATATATTTT. Translation: CASTATGTSGNTIYF. The entire variable domain, with the rest obtained from reference TRBV19 and TRBJ1-3, is as follows: DGGITQSPKYLFRKEGQNVTLSCEQNLNHDAMYWYRQDPGQGLRLIYYSQIVNDFQKGDIAEGYSVSREKKESFPLTVTSAQKNPTAFYLCASTATGTSGNTIYFGEGSWLTVV.

This chain links TRBV7-3 with TRBJ2-1, with TRBD2 matching over 10 bases. J gave up 5 bases and V 2 bases, and 3 bases lay outside the gene matches. This CDR3 region has 15 residues. Germline CDR1 SGHTA, CDR2 FQGTGA. The chain's CDR3 is CASSLSSGGHNEQFF. The DNA of the CDR3 is TGTGCCAGCAGCTTATCTAGCGGGGGCCACAATGAGCAGTTCTTC.

The V call is TRBV15, the J call TRBJ1-1, with unresolved D. The CDR3 length is 12 residues. Germline assignment: CDR1 LNHNV and CDR2 YYDKDF (reference sequence). Trimming left V 5 bases short and J 8 bases short, with 12 bases between. The DNA of the CDR3 is TGTGCCACCAGCCCGGAGGTAGGGGAAGCTTTCTTT. It codes for CATSPEVGEAFF.

The chain recombines TRBV10-3 with TRBJ1-2, with no clear D. The CDR3 is made up of 13 amino acids. Germline values: CDR1 ENHRY, CDR2 SYGVKD. The V end lost 3 bases, the J end lost 7 bases, and 12 bases lay between the germline ends. The CDR3 here is CAISDKGRGGYTF. The CDR3, as DNA: TGTGCCATCAGTGATAAGGGTCGGGGTGGCTACACCTTC.

The chain combines TRBV6-5 with TRBJ2-6; D not certain. This CDR3 has 15 residues. Germline CDR1 is MNHEY and CDR2 is SVGAGI. Between the trimmed V and J ends, which lost 4 bases and 0 bases, there was a span of 7 bases. CDR3 bases: TGTGCCAGCAGTTCCACAACCTCTGGGGCCAACGTCCTGACTTTC. Translating gives CASSSTTSGANVLTF.

This clone was detected a few times. The CDR3 sequence: CASSSGTSYEQFF. The CDR3 DNA sequence: TGTGCCAGCAGCTCCGGGACTAGCTATGAGCAGTTCTTC. V gene TRBV13 combines with J gene TRBJ2-1, with 9 positions matching TRBD2. Trimming at V came to 4 bases and at J to 8 bases, leaving 3 bases not matched to a gene. Germline CDR1 PRHDT, CDR2 FYEKMQ (reference sequence). The CDR3 spans 13 residues.

The CDR3 loop reads CASSPTSAAYEQYF. The DNA for the CDR3 is TGCGCCAGCAGCCCGACTAGCGCCGCCTACGAGCAGTACTTC. This chain uses TRBV5-1 with TRBJ2-7; 8 bases are a match to TRBD2. Germline assignment: CDR1 SGHRS and CDR2 YFSETQ. J gave up 2 bases and V 4 bases, and 5 bases lay outside the gene matches. This CDR3 contains 14 residues.

This chain connects TRBV10-3 to TRBJ2-1; TRBD2 aligns across 7 bases. V lost 0 bases, J lost 4 bases, and 12 bases stayed unmatched. CDR3 size: 18 residues. Looked up from germline, CDR1 is ENHRY and CDR2 is SYGVKD. CDR3 region: CAISESMGEGQLYNEQFF. The CDR3 nucleotides read TGTGCCATCAGTGAGTCGATGGGGGAGGGCCAGCTTTACAATGAGCAGTTCTTC.

The chain joins TRBV6-1 to TRBJ1-5, with D possibly being TRBD1 (6 bases). The V and J ends lost 4 bases and 5 bases respectively, with 9 bases between them. Looked up from germline, CDR1 is MNHNS and CDR2 is SASEGT. The CDR3 sequence is 13 residues long. Written as DNA, the CDR3 is TGTGCCAGCAGTGTAGGGGGAGATCAGCCCCAGCATTTT. Amino acid sequence: CASSVGGDQPQHF.

The chain links TRBV29-1 to TRBJ2-5; possible D gene TRBD1, 5 bases. The CDR3 spans 12 residues. The V gene's germline CDR1 is SQVTM and CDR2 ANQGSEA. Deletions cut 4 bases from V and 1 base from J, with 7 bases between. CDR3 DNA sequence: TGCAGCGTTGGACAGCTCCAAGAGACCCAGTACTTC. This gives the protein CSVGQLQETQYF. Based on the CDR3 plus reference TRBV29-1 and TRBJ2-5, the full variable domain is SAVISQKPSRDICQRGTSLTIQCQVDSQVTMMFWYRQQPGQSLTLIATANQGSEATYESGFVIDKFPISRPNLTFSTLTVSNMSPEDSSIYLCSVGQLQETQYFGPGTRLLVL.

The chain employs TRBV11-2 and TRBJ1-1; 7 bases fit TRBD1. The trim removed 5 bases at V and 3 bases at J, leaving 12 bases unmatched. Germline CDR1 SGHAT, CDR2 FQNNGV. This CDR3 spans 16 amino acids. CDR3 DNA: TGTGCCAGCAGCCACGGGAGGGGGCGGAGGTACACTGAAGCTTTCTTT. Amino acids: CASSHGRGRRYTEAFF. Full variable domain (rest looked up from reference TRBV11-2 and TRBJ1-1): EAGVAQSPRYKIIEKRQSVAFWCNPISGHATLYWYQQILGQGPKLLIQFQNNGVVDDSQLPKDRFSAERLKGVDSTLKIQPAKLEDSAVYLCASSHGRGRRYTEAFFGQGTRLTVV.

This chain joins TRBV5-1 and TRBJ2-5, with D perhaps TRBD2 (5 bases). The length of the CDR3 is 14 residues. In germline, CDR1 is SGHRS, CDR2 YFSETQ. Deletions cut 1 base from V and 0 bases from J, with 7 bases between. The chain's CDR3 is CASSLNSDQETQYF. In DNA, the CDR3 is TGCGCCAGCAGCTTGAATAGCGACCAAGAGACCCAGTACTTC.

The CDR3 DNA reads as TGTGCCAGTAGTAATCGAGGGCCTTCCTCAACGGGCACAGATACGCAGTATTTT. It specifies CASSNRGPSSTGTDTQYF. The chain joins TRBV19 to TRBJ2-3, with D perhaps TRBD2 (5 bases). V lost 4 bases to trimming and J lost 1 base, with 21 bases between them. There are 18 residues in the CDR3. Germline V lookup: CDR1 LNHDA, CDR2 SQIVND (reference sequence).

This sequence joins TRBV15 and TRBJ2-5; 8 positions agree with TRBD2. CDR1 is LNHNV and CDR2 is YYDKDF in the germline V gene (reference sequence). The CDR3 spans 15 residues. The J segment lost 3 bases and the V segment lost 0 bases, leaving 3 bases of the junction unmatched. The CDR3, as DNA: TGTGCCACCAGCAGAGATCGACTAGCGAAAGAGACCCAGTACTTC. This gives the protein CATSRDRLAKETQYF.

This sequence joins TRBV2 and TRBJ2-1; D ambiguous. Trimming took off 6 bases at V and 8 bases at J, with 11 bases between the two ends. The CDR3 loop spans 12 amino acids. Germline V gene lookup returns CDR1 SNHLY and CDR2 FYNNEI. The CDR3 nucleotides are TGTGCCAGCAGATACATTCGGGATGAGCAGTTCTTC. Its translation is CASRYIRDEQFF.

This chain links TRBV27 with TRBJ2-7; D is perhaps TRBD1 (6 bases). The CDR3 covers 13 residues. Germline V CDR1 and CDR2: MNHEY, SMNVEV (reference sequence). V was shortened by 8 bases and J by 4 bases, with 15 bases between the two germline ends. CDR3 sequence reads: CASSRTARYEQYF. CDR3 nucleotides: TGTGCCAGCTCGCGGACAGCAAGATACGAGCAGTACTTC.

The chain couples TRBV5-1 to TRBJ2-3; 7 nucleotides agree with TRBD2. CDR1 and CDR2 from the germline V gene are SGHRS and YFSETQ. V was pared by 4 bases and J by 0 bases, with 2 bases of the junction left unmatched. This CDR3 has 14 amino acids. In nucleotides, the CDR3 is TGCGCCAGCAGCCTGCGGGGGAGCACAGATACGCAGTATTTT. Translated, it gives CASSLRGSTDTQYF.

The sample holds one count of this clone. The chain uses TRBV7-9 and TRBJ2-1; D gene unclear. The length of the CDR3 is 14 residues. Germline V gene data show CDR1 as SEHNR and CDR2 as FQNEAQ (reference sequence). V was trimmed by 2 bases and J by 1 base, leaving 6 bases between them. CDR3 coding DNA: TGTGCCAGCAGCTTATCGGTGTCCTACAATGAGCAGTTCTTC. Translation: CASSLSVSYNEQFF.

This clone has just one count. The chain employs TRBV28 and TRBJ1-5; no definite D call. Germline lookup yields CDR1 MDHEN and CDR2 SYDVKM. Between the trimmed V and J ends, which lost 6 bases and 7 bases, there was a span of 19 bases. This CDR3 has 15 residues. The CDR3, as DNA: TGTGCCAGCAGGCCGAATGAAGGACTGGGACAGCCCCAGCATTTT. Encoded protein: CASRPNEGLGQPQHF.

The chain couples TRBV28 to TRBJ2-7; 10 nucleotides align to TRBD1. J gave up 7 bases and V 6 bases, and 9 bases lay outside the gene matches. The germline CDR1 and CDR2 sequences are MDHEN and SYDVKM. This CDR3 spans 14 amino acids. The CDR3 spells CASSPGTGVSEQYF. CDR3 DNA: TGTGCCAGCAGCCCCGGGACAGGGGTCTCTGAGCAGTACTTC.

The V call is TRBV19, the J call TRBJ2-2; weak D call: TRBD2 (5 bases). V was shortened by 5 bases and J by 1 base, with 11 bases between the two germline ends. CDR1 is LNHDA and CDR2 is SQIVND in the germline V gene (reference sequence). This CDR3 is 15 amino acids long. The CDR3 sequence: CASSASGGNTGELFF. The CDR3 DNA is TGTGCCAGTAGTGCCTCTGGAGGGAACACCGGGGAGCTGTTTTTT.

Only one count was recorded for this clone. The rearrangement uses TRBV2 and TRBJ2-7; 13 bases are shared with TRBD2. The CDR3 has 14 amino acids. Germline V gene data show CDR1 as SNHLY and CDR2 as FYNNEI. V dropped 7 bases and J dropped 7; count of bases not matched to a gene: 7. This CDR3 reads CASTGLAGVGEQYF. CDR3 DNA: TGTGCCAGCACCGGACTAGCGGGAGTCGGTGAGCAGTACTTC.

The J gene is TRBJ2-1, the V gene TRBV30; no clear D gene. Trimming left V 4 bases short and J 0 bases short, with 16 bases between. Germline CDR1 reads GTSNPN; CDR2 reads SVGIG (reference sequence). CDR3 length equals 16 residues. This CDR3 is CAWTRPAASSYNEQFF. The CDR3 DNA follows: TGTGCCTGGACCCGCCCTGCGGCGAGCTCCTACAATGAGCAGTTCTTC.

The chain is built from TRBV14 and TRBJ2-5; D unresolved. The end of the DNA is better explained by TRBJ2-7, so the J call may be wrong. There are 13 residues in the CDR3. The germline gives CDR1 SGHDN, CDR2 FVKESK. CDR3 region: CASSQVAPHEQYF. Here the CDR3 DNA reads TGTGCCAGCAGCCAAGTAGCCCCCCACGAGCAGTACTTC.

This clone is a singleton in its sample. The chain is built from TRBV7-3 and TRBJ1-1, with D perhaps matching TRBD1 (5 bases). V was shortened by 1 base and J by 2 bases, with 8 bases between the two germline ends. CDR1 is SGHTA and CDR2 is FQGTGA in the germline V gene. The CDR3 extends over 14 amino acids. The CDR3 DNA is TGTGCCAGCAGCTTAAACAGGTTCAACACTGAAGCTTTCTTT. Translating it yields CASSLNRFNTEAFF.

This rearrangement joins TRBV10-3 to TRBJ2-5; weak D call: TRBD2 (6 bases). Looked up from germline, CDR1 is ENHRY and CDR2 is SYGVKD. Trimming took off 3 bases at V and 4 bases at J, with 12 bases between the two ends. This CDR3 region has 14 residues. The CDR3 sequence: CAISDGGGGETQYF. The CDR3 DNA reads as TGTGCCATCAGTGATGGGGGAGGAGGAGAGACCCAGTACTTC.